What follows are 7 T cell receptor beta chains derived from one specimen sequenced in a study of beta chain features in type 1 diabetes. Study-level results: The study found moderately but significantly shorter TCRB CDR3s in all four CD4+ subsets of Type 1 diabetes patients.

The authors reverse transcribed all of the isolated RNA, so sequencing captured expressed TCRB transcripts. Generated by immunoSEQ multiplex PCR, the TCRdb table keeps only in-frame clones and is missing some. The sample has under 350,000 clones; around 24% are singletons. These receptors have no known antigen. Sequenced: naive CD4+ T cells from blood. All receptors come from a woman aged 25 to 39 with type 1 diabetes.

This clone was seen a single time. The V call is TRBV5-4, the J call TRBJ2-3; 11 nucleotides align to TRBD2. CDR3 length: 16 amino acids. Germline CDR1 is SGHNT and CDR2 is YYREEE (reference sequence). After removal of 4 bases from V and 0 bases from J, the junction contained 4 bases not matched to a gene. The chain's CDR3 is CASSPGLAGSTDTQYF. The CDR3 coding sequence is TGTGCCAGCAGCCCCGGACTAGCGGGCAGCACAGATACGCAGTATTTT.

This clone was observed a few times. The rearrangement joins TRBV15 to TRBJ2-1, with D uncertain. The V gene's germline CDR1 is LNHNV and CDR2 YYDKDF (reference sequence). The V and J ends lost 2 bases and 8 bases respectively, with 7 bases between them. This CDR3 contains 12 residues. CDR3 DNA: TGTGCCACCAGCAGACACCGGGATGAGCAGTTCTTC. Amino acid sequence: CATSRHRDEQFF.

J is TRBJ1-5 and V is TRBV5-1; D is undetermined. V gave up 0 bases and J gave up 4 bases, with 11 bases separating them. This CDR3 has 15 residues. Germline V lookup: CDR1 SGHRS, CDR2 YFSETQ. The CDR3 DNA sequence: TGCGCCAGCAGCTTGGCCGGAGGTCGGAATCAGCCCCAGCATTTT. Residues: CASSLAGGRNQPQHF.

This clone appeared a few times. This sequence joins TRBV29-1 and TRBJ1-3, with D possibly TRBD1 on 6 matching bases. V was shortened by 5 bases and J by 2 bases, with 19 bases between the two germline ends. Germline V gives CDR1 SQVTM, CDR2 ANQGSEA. The CDR3 has 16 residues. DNA for the CDR3: TGCAGCGTTTCCTCCCCCCTCAACAGGGCTGGAAACACCATATATTTT. It translates to CSVSSPLNRAGNTIYF.

The chain combines TRBV15 with TRBJ2-7; tentatively, D is TRBD2 (6 bases). Trimming cost V 1 base and J 1 base, with 8 bases left between them. CDR3 length: 14 amino acids. Germline V gives CDR1 LNHNV, CDR2 YYDKDF (reference sequence). For the CDR3, the DNA is TGTGCCACCAGCAGAGTGGGGGGTTCCTACGAGCAGTACTTC. It specifies CATSRVGGSYEQYF. The variable domain in full, completed from reference TRBV15 and TRBJ2-7, reads DAMVIQNPRYQVTQFGKPVTLSCSQTLNHNVMYWYQQKSSQAPKLLFHYYDKDFNNEADTPDNFQSRRPNTSFCFLDIRSPGLGDTAMYLCATSRVGGSYEQYFGPGTRLTVT.

The V call is TRBV4-2, the J call TRBJ2-7; 15 bases fit TRBD2. The J segment lost 2 bases and the V segment lost 6 bases, leaving 5 bases of the junction unmatched. Germline V gives CDR1 LGHNA, CDR2 YNFKEQ. The CDR3 contains 16 residues. CDR3 in DNA: TGTGCCAGCAGTGGACTAGCGGGGGGGGGCCCCTACGAGCAGTACTTC. This sequence encodes CASSGLAGGGPYEQYF.

The chain joins TRBV30 to TRBJ2-1, with 8 nucleotides matching TRBD2. J was trimmed by 7 bases and V by 1 base; bases with no gene match: 9. In germline, CDR1 is GTSNPN, CDR2 SVGIG (reference sequence). CDR3 size: 15 residues. In nucleotides, the CDR3 is TGTGCCTGGAGTGGGGTAGCGGGAATCGTTAATGAGCAGTTCTTC. Its protein product is CAWSGVAGIVNEQFF.